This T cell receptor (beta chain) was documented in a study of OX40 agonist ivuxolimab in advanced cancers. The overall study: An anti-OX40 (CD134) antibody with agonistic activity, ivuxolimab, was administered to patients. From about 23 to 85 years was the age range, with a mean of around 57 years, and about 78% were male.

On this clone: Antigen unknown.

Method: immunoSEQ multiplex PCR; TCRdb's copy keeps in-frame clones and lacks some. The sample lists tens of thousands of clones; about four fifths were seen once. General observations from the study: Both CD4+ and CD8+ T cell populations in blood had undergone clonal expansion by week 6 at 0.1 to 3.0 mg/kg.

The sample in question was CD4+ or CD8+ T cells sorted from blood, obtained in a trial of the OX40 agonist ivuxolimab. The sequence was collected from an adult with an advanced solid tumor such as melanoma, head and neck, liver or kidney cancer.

The chain's CDR3 is CASSGDPTGGGTDTQYF. DNA of the CDR3: TGTGCCAGCAGCGGAGACCCCACTGGAGGAGGGACAGATACGCAGTATTTT. This sequence joins TRBV9 and TRBJ2-3; perhaps TRBD2 as D (6 bases). The CDR3 has 17 amino acids. Germline CDR1 SGDLS, CDR2 YYNGEE. V lost 3 bases to trimming and J lost 3 bases, with 20 bases between them.